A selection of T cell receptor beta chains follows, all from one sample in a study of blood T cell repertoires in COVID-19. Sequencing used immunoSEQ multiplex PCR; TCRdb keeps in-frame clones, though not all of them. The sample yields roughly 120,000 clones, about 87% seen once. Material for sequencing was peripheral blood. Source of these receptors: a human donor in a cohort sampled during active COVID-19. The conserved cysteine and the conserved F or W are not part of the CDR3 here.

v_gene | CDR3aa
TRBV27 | ASSLSGGGEAF
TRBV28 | ASSLRGGVYNEQF
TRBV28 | ASRQSRDSKD
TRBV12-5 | ASAGYGQPQH
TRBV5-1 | ASSRLSNTEAF
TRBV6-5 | ASSPWKGANYGYT
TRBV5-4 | ASSLTIQGITTNEKLF
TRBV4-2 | ASSQEPGSSYNEQF
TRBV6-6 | ASSPLAGAYNEQF
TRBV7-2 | ASSLEEPGLAGGPYEQY
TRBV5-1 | ASSLSPTTDTQY
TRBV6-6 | ASSYLGQPNQPQH
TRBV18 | ASSLNSNYGYT
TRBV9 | ASSGGTAPEAF
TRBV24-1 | ATSEAGVGDEKLF
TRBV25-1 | ASSDPGQGADTQY
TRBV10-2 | ASSDVGQGDNEQF
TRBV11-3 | ASSLVAGGLNEQF
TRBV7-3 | ASSATGKYTEAF
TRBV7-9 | ASSPRDGDRDTGELF
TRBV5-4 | ASSLRTGSNTEAF
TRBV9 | ASSPRGAGNTIY
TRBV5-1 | ASRVGGQEQY
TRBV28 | ASSLSGAGFGAQY
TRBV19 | ASSTRDWFSGNTIY
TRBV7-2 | ASSSSGTSGRAQLNEQF
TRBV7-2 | ASSTDSLNEKLF
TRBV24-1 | ATSEVSQELNEQF
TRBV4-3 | ASSLNPGGRREKLF
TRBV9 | ASSVGLAGANEQF
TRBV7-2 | ASSPPGPRREGQF